A single sample gave rise to the 24 T cell receptor beta chains below, sequenced in a study of long-term antiretroviral therapy in people with HIV. The assay used was immunoSEQ (version v3.0), run at survey level. Produced via immunoSEQ multiplex PCR; TCRdb's table is partial and in-frame only. The sample contains tens of thousands of clones, 70% to 90% of which appear only once. The specimen comprised unsorted PBMCs, sampled 2.3 years after starting antiretroviral therapy. These receptors all stem from a man between 60 and 75 years old with HIV.

The chain carries TRBV7-9 and TRBJ2-1; no definite D call. Germline V CDR1 and CDR2: SEHNR, FQNEAQ (reference sequence). This CDR3 spans 18 amino acids. V dropped 1 base and J dropped 2 bases, with 18 bases sitting between them. The CDR3 protein is CASSLGFTSDVTYNEQFF. The CDR3 DNA sequence: TGTGCCAGCAGCTTAGGATTCACCTCCGACGTCACCTACAATGAGCAGTTCTTC.

The CDR3: CASSLGAYTEAFF. DNA for the CDR3: TGTGCCAGCAGCTTAGGGGCCTACACTGAAGCTTTCTTT. The rearrangement joins TRBV7-2 to TRBJ1-1; D is unclear. This CDR3 region has 13 residues. Germline CDR1 and CDR2: SGHTA and FQGNSA. Trimming removed 1 base at V and 3 bases at J, with 6 bases between.

The chain links TRBV7-2 to TRBJ2-5, with D possibly matching TRBD2 (6 bases). The CDR3 totals 14 residues. V lost 5 bases and J lost 3, with 13 bases in between. The germline V gene encodes CDR1 SGHTA and CDR2 FQGNSA. The CDR3 loop reads CASSRRWGEETQYF. The CDR3, as DNA: TGTGCCAGCAGCCGGCGCTGGGGGGAAGAGACCCAGTACTTC.

This clone has just one count. The rearrangement joins TRBV7-9 to TRBJ2-6, with D uncertain. This CDR3 has 14 amino acids. V was shortened by 6 bases and J by 4 bases, with 10 bases between the two germline ends. Germline CDR1 SEHNR, CDR2 FQNEAQ (reference sequence). CDR3 region: CASSYMLGANVLTF. The CDR3 DNA sequence: TGTGCCAGCAGTTACATGCTAGGGGCCAACGTCCTGACTTTC.

The chain employs TRBV5-1 and TRBJ1-1; D ambiguous. V gave up 1 base and J gave up 1 base, with 8 bases separating them. The CDR3 has 14 residues. From germline, CDR1 is SGHRS and CDR2 YFSETQ. The CDR3 DNA follows: TGCGCCAGCAGCTTGCTGGGGAGGAACACTGAAGCTTTCTTT. This sequence encodes CASSLLGRNTEAFF. The whole variable domain, filled in from reference TRBV5-1 and TRBJ1-1, reads KAGVTQTPRYLIKTRGQQVTLSCSPISGHRSVSWYQQTPGQGLQFLFEYFSETQRNKGNFPGRFSGRQFSNSRSEMNVSTLELGDSALYLCASSLLGRNTEAFFGQGTRLTVV.

The gene calls are TRBV13 and TRBJ2-3, with no clear D. This CDR3 is built from 14 residues. V lost 4 bases to trimming and J lost 1 base, with 9 bases between them. Per germline, CDR1 PRHDT and CDR2 FYEKMQ (reference sequence). The chain's CDR3 is CASSSPGRTDTQYF. The CDR3 DNA reads as TGTGCCAGCAGCTCCCCGGGCCGCACAGATACGCAGTATTTT.

This chain links TRBV29-1 with TRBJ1-1; 9 nucleotides agree with TRBD1. The V gene end was trimmed by 7 bases and the J gene end by 1 base; junction bases not matched to a gene: 1. This CDR3 region has 12 residues. The V gene's germline CDR1 is SQVTM and CDR2 ANQGSEA. CDR3 amino acids: CSGQGGNTEAFF. The CDR3 region has the DNA TGCAGCGGACAGGGGGGGAACACTGAAGCTTTCTTT.

The rearrangement joins TRBV12-5 to TRBJ2-2; 16 positions agree with TRBD2. The V gene end was trimmed by 0 bases and the J gene end by 4 bases; junction bases not matched to a gene: 11. The CDR3 covers 21 residues. Germline V gene data show CDR1 as LGHNT and CDR2 as FRNRAP. CDR3 sequence (DNA): TGTGCTAGTGGTTTGGTTGGGAGGGGACTAGCGGGAGGGCCGGGCACCGGGGAGCTGTTTTTT. It specifies CASGLVGRGLAGGPGTGELFF.

The table lists this clone with a few counts. The chain is built from TRBV7-9 and TRBJ1-3; D might be TRBD1 (6 bases). This CDR3 contains 17 residues. The ends were cut back, 1 base at V and 7 bases at J, with 20 bases in the middle. The germline gives CDR1 SEHNR, CDR2 FQNEAQ (reference sequence). The CDR3 bases are TGTGCCAGCAGCTTAGTAGGGGACATAGAATCGAGGAACACCATATATTTT. Translating gives CASSLVGDIESRNTIYF.

This clone appeared once. The rearrangement uses TRBV7-9 and TRBJ2-2; TRBD2 might be the D (6 bases). V was trimmed by 1 base and J by 4 bases, leaving 10 bases between them. Germline assignment: CDR1 SEHNR and CDR2 FQNEAQ (reference sequence). There are 15 residues in the CDR3. Here the CDR3 reads CASSLGLASTGELFF. The CDR3 coding sequence is TGTGCCAGCAGCTTAGGCCTAGCGAGCACCGGGGAGCTGTTTTTT. Filled out from reference TRBV7-9 and TRBJ2-2, the complete variable domain reads DTGVSQNPRHKITKRGQNVTFRCDPISEHNRLYWYRQTLGQGPEFLTYFQNEAQLEKSRLLSDRFSAERPKGSFSTLEIQRTEQGDSAMYLCASSLGLASTGELFFGEGSRLTVL.

This chain joins TRBV13 and TRBJ2-1; D tentatively fits TRBD1 or TRBD2 (5 bases each). This CDR3 comprises 16 residues. In germline, CDR1 is PRHDT, CDR2 FYEKMQ (reference sequence). V was clipped by 4 bases and J by 8 bases, with 21 bases between them. The CDR3 sequence is CASSSPGTLHSDEQFF. DNA for the CDR3: TGTGCCAGCAGCTCACCGGGGACCCTGCACTCCGATGAGCAGTTCTTC. The full variable domain, rest sourced from reference TRBV13 and TRBJ2-1, is AAGVIQSPRHLIKEKRETATLKCYPIPRHDTVYWYQQGPGQDPQFLISFYEKMQSDKGSIPDRFSAQQFSDYHSELNMSSLELGDSALYFCASSSPGTLHSDEQFFGPGTRLTVL.

This clone has a handful of counts. The rearrangement links TRBV5-1 to TRBJ2-7; no definite D call. V dropped 0 bases and J dropped 4 bases, with 5 bases sitting between them. CDR3 size: 12 residues. CDR1 and CDR2 (germline): SGHRS, YFSETQ. The CDR3 loop is CASSLEGYEQYF. CDR3 sequence (DNA): TGCGCCAGCAGCTTGGAGGGATACGAGCAGTACTTC.

This rearrangement joins TRBV5-4 to TRBJ2-3, with 12 bases aligning to TRBD2. Germline lookup yields CDR1 SGHNT and CDR2 YYREEE (reference sequence). This CDR3 spans 18 amino acids. V shed 4 bases, J shed 1 base, and the junction held 10 bases outside the gene matches. In nucleotides, the CDR3 is TGTGCCAGCAGCAAAGGACTAGCGGGGTTTCTTGGCACAGATACGCAGTATTTT. Translating gives CASSKGLAGFLGTDTQYF.

This chain joins TRBV5-4 and TRBJ1-1; D is uncertain. V was clipped by 4 bases and J by 5 bases, with 15 bases between them. There are 14 residues in the CDR3. The germline gives CDR1 SGHNT, CDR2 YYREEE (reference sequence). For the CDR3, the DNA is TGTGCCAGCAGCGTAAAAACAGTTCGGACTGAAGCTTTCTTT. Translating it yields CASSVKTVRTEAFF.

J is TRBJ2-7 and V is TRBV11-2, with D possibly matching TRBD1 (6 bases). The germline V gene has CDR1 SGHAT and CDR2 FQNNGV. The V end was cut by 5 bases, the J end by 3 bases, with 11 bases between. The CDR3 is 13 residues long. The CDR3 DNA sequence: TGTGCCAGCAGCGGGGACATCGACTACGAGCAGTACTTC. It encodes CASSGDIDYEQYF.

The gene calls are TRBV7-9 and TRBJ2-3, with 16 nucleotides matching TRBD2. The germline V gene encodes CDR1 SEHNR and CDR2 FQNEAQ (reference sequence). This CDR3 contains 19 residues. The trim removed 5 bases at V and 1 base at J, leaving 9 bases unmatched. CDR3 nucleotide sequence: TGTGCCAGCAGCAAACCCGGGACTAGCGGGGGGGCTCGCACAGATACGCAGTATTTT. Translated, it gives CASSKPGTSGGARTDTQYF.

A few counts support this clone. The chain is built from TRBV14 and TRBJ2-5, with 9 nucleotides matching TRBD1. This CDR3 contains 15 residues. Germline V gene sequence: CDR1 SGHDN, CDR2 FVKESK. V was pared by 5 bases and J by 4 bases, with 8 bases of the junction left unmatched. In DNA form, the CDR3 reads TGTGCCAGCAGCTCAGACAGGGGGGCAGGAGAGACCCAGTACTTC. Encoded protein: CASSSDRGAGETQYF.

V gene TRBV30 combines with J gene TRBJ2-5, with 9 bases that match TRBD2. Germline CDR1 and CDR2: GTSNPN and SVGIG (reference sequence). CDR3 length: 14 residues. V lost 3 bases to trimming and J lost 5 bases; unmatched junction nucleotides: 7. The CDR3: CAWSRGGAGETQYF. The CDR3 DNA is TGTGCCTGGAGCCGCGGGGGGGCCGGGGAGACCCAGTACTTC.

The CDR3 sequence is CAWSTGAWETQYF. CDR3 DNA sequence: TGTGCCTGGAGTACAGGGGCATGGGAGACCCAGTACTTC. The V call is TRBV30, the J call TRBJ2-5; 7 nucleotides agree with TRBD1. The J segment lost 5 bases and the V segment lost 2 bases, leaving 5 bases of the junction unmatched. This CDR3 is built from 13 residues. Germline V gene data show CDR1 as GTSNPN and CDR2 as SVGIG (reference sequence).

The chain has TRBV6-6 and TRBJ1-5, with D uncertain. The CDR3 covers 15 residues. V lost 2 bases to trimming and J lost 6 bases, with 14 bases between them. CDR1 is MNHNY, CDR2 SVGAGI, per germline (reference sequence). CDR3 region: CASSYIGMSGQPQHF. CDR3 nucleotides: TGTGCCAGCAGTTACATTGGTATGTCAGGTCAGCCCCAGCATTTT.

The chain has TRBV7-9 and TRBJ2-5, with TRBD2 identical over 13 bases. This CDR3 region has 18 residues. Germline V lookup: CDR1 SEHNR, CDR2 FQNEAQ (reference sequence). Germline trimming cut 5 bases from V and 1 base from J; bases unmatched to any gene: 10. The CDR3, as DNA: TGTGCCAGCAGCACTTTAAGGGGACTAGCGGGGACCCAAGAGACCCAGTACTTC. It encodes CASSTLRGLAGTQETQYF. The entire variable domain, with the rest obtained from reference TRBV7-9 and TRBJ2-5, is as follows: DTGVSQNPRHKITKRGQNVTFRCDPISEHNRLYWYRQTLGQGPEFLTYFQNEAQLEKSRLLSDRFSAERPKGSFSTLEIQRTEQGDSAMYLCASSTLRGLAGTQETQYFGPGTRLLVL.

The genes are TRBV5-1 and TRBJ2-7; the match to TRBD2 covers 8 bases. This CDR3 comprises 15 residues. V lost 1 base to trimming and J lost 2 bases; unmatched junction nucleotides: 5. Per germline, CDR1 SGHRS and CDR2 YFSETQ. The CDR3 is CASSLWTGGPYEQYF. The DNA for the CDR3 is TGCGCCAGCAGCTTGTGGACGGGGGGGCCCTACGAGCAGTACTTC.

The V call is TRBV27, the J call TRBJ2-2, with D uncertain. Deletions cut 2 bases from V and 6 bases from J, with 10 bases between. Per the germline V gene, CDR1 is MNHEY and CDR2 is SMNVEV (reference sequence). The CDR3 totals 14 residues. Here the CDR3 reads CASSLSRPAGELFF. The CDR3, as DNA: TGTGCCAGCAGTTTAAGTAGACCCGCCGGGGAGCTGTTTTTT.

The V and J genes are TRBV28 and TRBJ2-5, with TRBD1 matching over 9 bases. CDR1 is MDHEN, CDR2 SYDVKM, per germline. The CDR3 runs to 14 residues. Unmatched junction bases numbered 10, after V lost 5 bases and J lost 9 bases. The CDR3 bases are TGTGCCAGCAGTACGACAGGGGGGACTTTGGCCCAGTACTTC. It codes for CASSTTGGTLAQYF.